This entry features one T cell receptor (beta chain) sequence. Original data processing: Reference gene primer amplification yielded estimated nucleated cell counts. Produced via immunoSEQ multiplex PCR; TCRdb's table is partial and in-frame only. From that table come the V and J calls and clone size; the DNA was used to work out D and trimming. The data hold roughly 300,000 clones, with nearly 90% observed a single time. The data derive from a study of blood T cell repertoires in COVID-19. Study details: Researchers got acute and convalescent COVID-19 samples from the United States, Italy and Spain. T cells, B-cell-depleted T cells, or PBMCs provided the cDNA or gDNA that served as material.

Per germline, CDR1 SGHTS and CDR2 YDEGEE. CDR3 size: 14 residues. J was trimmed by 6 bases and V by 4 bases; bases with no gene match: 4. The TCR sequence derives from a man between 18 and 29 years old with active or convalescent COVID-19. The chain joins TRBV5-8 to TRBJ1-5; 10 bases are a match to TRBD1. The specimen was peripheral blood. The CDR3 DNA reads as TGTGCCAGCAGCCCGGGGACAGGGGCTCAGCCCCAGCATTTT. Its translation: CASSPGTGAQPQHF.